The rows below give T cell receptor beta chains drawn from one sample of a study of T cell clonotyping in hematopoietic cell transplantation. Repertoires were generated with immunoSEQ multiplex PCR, while TCRdb's copy carries only in-frame clones and drops some. The sample has 11,000 or so clones, approximately 51% seen once. Material for sequencing was peripheral blood mononuclear cells. These receptors came from a man between 45 and 60 years old in good health. Some clones in this sample may be carry-over from other donors' samples. CDR3s include the opening cysteine and the closing phenylalanine or tryptophan. The D gene is left open where the match is weak. The size of a clone is reported for some rows only, either as once, few or many, or as a class for expanded clones.

size,length,D,J,V,DNA,CDR3
.,16,TRBD2,TRBJ2-3,TRBV5-6,TGTGCCAGCAGCCTTGAGATTAGCGGGAGGACAGATACGCAGTATTTT,CASSLEISGRTDTQYF
.,13,TRBD2,TRBJ2-1,TRBV29-1,TGCAGCGTTGCGACTAGCGTTTACAATGAGCAGTTCTTC,CSVATSVYNEQFF
few,16,TRBD2,TRBJ2-7,TRBV13,TGTGCCAGCAGCCCTTTTAGCGGGAGCCCCCCCTACGAGCAGTACTTC,CASSPFSGSPPYEQYF
.,14,TRBD1,TRBJ1-2,TRBV5-1,TGCGCCAGCAGCCCGACAGGGGCTCCCTATGGCTACACCTTC,CASSPTGAPYGYTF
once,15,TRBD2,TRBJ2-7,TRBV6-5,TGTGCCAGCACTATACTAGCGGGAAACGTTTACGAGCAGTACTTC,CASTILAGNVYEQYF
few,12,.,TRBJ1-5,TRBV6-5,TGTGCCAGCAGGGGTAGCAATCAGCCCCAGCATTTT,CASRGSNQPQHF
.,18,TRBD2,TRBJ2-7,TRBV28,TGTGCCAGCAGTTTAACTCCGGGCGGAGCGGGGGGTCTGGCCGAGCAGTACTTC,CASSLTPGGAGGLAEQYF
medium-sized,16,.,TRBJ2-2,TRBV4-1,TGCGCCAGCAGGCTCAGCCCGGGGGCCAGCACCGGGGAGCTGTTTTTT,CASRLSPGASTGELFF
.,13,TRBD1,TRBJ2-7,TRBV29-1,TGCAGCGTTCCGGGACAGGGTTCCTACGAGCAGTACTTC,CSVPGQGSYEQYF
few,15,.,TRBJ2-7,TRBV4-3,TGCGCCAGCAGCCAAGGGACGCGAGCGGGCTACGAGCAGTACTTC,CASSQGTRAGYEQYF
.,17,.,TRBJ1-4,TRBV4-1,TGCGCCAGCAGCCAAGATTTGGGGTTTGCAACCAATGAAAAACTGTTTTTT,CASSQDLGFATNEKLFF
.,12,.,TRBJ1-2,TRBV30,TGTGCCTGGAGTGGTGGGGGCTATGGCTACACCTTC,CAWSGGGYGYTF
medium-sized,14,.,TRBJ1-4,TRBV10-3,TGTGCCATCAGAGAAGAGGGACAAGGTGAAAAACTGTTTTTT,CAIREEGQGEKLFF
.,15,TRBD2,TRBJ2-7,TRBV7-6,TGTGCCAGCAGCGCTGCTAGCGGGCCAGCCTACGAGCAGTACTTC,CASSAASGPAYEQYF
large,15,.,TRBJ1-2,TRBV7-6,TGTGCCAGCAGCTTAGATGGAGGGGGGCTTGAAGGCTACACCTTC,CASSLDGGGLEGYTF
.,15,.,TRBJ2-7,TRBV5-6,TGTGCCAGCAGCGGGGGGGAGGGGGAACCCTACGAGCAGTACTTC,CASSGGEGEPYEQYF
.,15,.,TRBJ2-7,TRBV6-6,TGTGCCAGCAGTTACTCCGCCGCGTCCGACTACGAGCAGTACTTC,CASSYSAASDYEQYF
.,16,TRBD1,TRBJ2-7,TRBV28,TGTGCCAGCAGTCCGCTAGGGGACAGGGTAGCCCACGAGCAGTACTTC,CASSPLGDRVAHEQYF
few,14,TRBD1,TRBJ2-7,TRBV27,TGTGCCAGCAGTTCCGGGACAGGGTTGGGCGAGCAGTACTTC,CASSSGTGLGEQYF
.,13,.,TRBJ1-3,TRBV6-6,TGTGCCACTACGTGGGGCCTCGGGAACACCATATATTTT,CATTWGLGNTIYF
.,15,.,TRBJ1-2,TRBV6-1,TGTGCCAGCAGATTAGATTGGCACCTAACAAGTGGCTACACCTTC,CASRLDWHLTSGYTF
.,14,TRBD1,TRBJ2-5,TRBV7-2,TGTGCCAGTGGGAGGGACAGGGGCCAAGAGACCCAGTACTTC,CASGRDRGQETQYF
few,13,TRBD1,TRBJ1-1,TRBV2,TGTGCCAGCAGTGCCGACAGGGACACTGAAGCTTTCTTT,CASSADRDTEAFF
few,12,.,TRBJ2-5,TRBV25-1,TGTGCCAGCACTAATTACCAAGAGACCCAGTACTTC,CASTNYQETQYF
.,12,.,TRBJ1-1,TRBV25-1,TGTGCCAGCAGTGTGGGGAACACTGAAGCTTTCTTT,CASSVGNTEAFF
.,13,.,TRBJ1-3,TRBV30,TGTGCCTGGAGTGTAAGTTTGGCGGACACCATATATTTT,CAWSVSLADTIYF
.,12,.,TRBJ2-4,TRBV7-2,TGTGCCAGCAGCGGAGACATGTACATTCAGTACTTC,CASSGDMYIQYF
once,10,.,TRBJ1-1,TRBV6-6,TGTGCCACTCGGAAGGTTGGCGCTTTCTTT,CATRKVGAFF
once,13,.,TRBJ2-5,TRBV7-2,TGTGCCAGCAGCCTTTACACCGGGGAGACCCAGTACTTC,CASSLYTGETQYF
.,11,.,TRBJ1-1,TRBV10-3,TGTGCCATCAGGGAGGACAGTGGGGCTTTCTTT,CAIREDSGAFF
.,16,.,TRBJ1-2,TRBV5-1,TGCGCCAGCAGCTTGAATGGGGTAGTAGGGAACTATGGCTACACCTTC,CASSLNGVVGNYGYTF
few,12,.,TRBJ2-5,TRBV5-4,TGTGCCAGCAGCGCACCTAAAGAGACCCAGTACTTC,CASSAPKETQYF
.,14,.,TRBJ1-1,TRBV6-5,TGTGCCAGCAGTAAGCAGGGTATGAACACTGAAGCTTTCTTT,CASSKQGMNTEAFF
.,12,.,TRBJ1-2,TRBV28,TGTGCCAGCAGGTCAGGAGGAAGGGGCTACACCTTC,CASRSGGRGYTF
.,14,.,TRBJ1-2,TRBV27,TGTGCCAGCAGATGGGGGGGTTCAGGTTATGGCTACACCTTC,CASRWGGSGYGYTF
.,14,TRBD2,TRBJ2-5,TRBV25-1,TGTGCCAGCAGATCTAGCGGGGACCAAGAGACCCAGTACTTC,CASRSSGDQETQYF
.,15,.,TRBJ2-7,TRBV19,TGTGCCAGTAGTAAGGGAGAAAGTCCGTCCTACGAGCAGTACTTC,CASSKGESPSYEQYF
few,14,.,TRBJ1-2,TRBV30,TGTGCCTGGAGAGCCGCGAGGTTTCACTATGGCTACACCTTC,CAWRAARFHYGYTF
.,14,TRBD1,TRBJ1-1,TRBV6-5,TGTGCCAGCCGTTCCCGTACAGGGGACACTGAAGCTTTCTTT,CASRSRTGDTEAFF
.,13,.,TRBJ2-5,TRBV29-1,TGCAGCGTTGAAAGGGGGACTGCGGAGACCCAGTACTTC,CSVERGTAETQYF
.,12,.,TRBJ2-7,TRBV7-2,TGTGCCAGCAGCTTAGGGCTAGTCGAGCAGTACTTC,CASSLGLVEQYF
few,12,.,TRBJ1-1,TRBV29-1,TGCAGCGTGAGTTTTCCGGACACTGAAGCTTTCTTT,CSVSFPDTEAFF
.,15,TRBD1,TRBJ2-7,TRBV30,TGTGCCTGGAGTTCCCGGGACAGCTCTTACTACGAGCAGTACTTC,CAWSSRDSSYYEQYF
few,14,.,TRBJ1-5,TRBV19,TGTGCCAGTAGTACCAGGGGTAGCAATCAGCCCCAGCATTTC,CASSTRGSNQPQHF
few,10,.,TRBJ2-1,TRBV2,TGTGCCAGCGTAGGCCGTGAGCAGTTCTTC,CASVGREQFF
.,12,.,TRBJ2-7,TRBV6-6,TGTGCCAGCAGTTATACTCTACAGGAGCAGTACTTC,CASSYTLQEQYF
.,15,.,TRBJ1-2,TRBV5-4,TGTGCCAGCAGCACCACGGACAATTCTAACTATGGCTACACCTTC,CASSTTDNSNYGYTF
few,13,.,TRBJ1-1,TRBV27,TGTGCCAGCCGCCCGGGGGCCAGTCCTGAAGCTTTCTTT,CASRPGASPEAFF
.,13,.,TRBJ2-3,TRBV7-2,TGTGCCAGCAGCTTATGGGGGGCAGATACGCAGTATTTT,CASSLWGADTQYF
.,16,TRBD1,TRBJ1-1,TRBV27,TGTGCCAGCAGTCAGTGGGACAGGGGGCAAAGCACTGAAGCTTTCTTT,CASSQWDRGQSTEAFF
.,15,TRBD1,TRBJ2-7,TRBV7-9,TGTGCCAGCAGCCAGACGGGACAGGGGCTCCACGAGCAGTACTTC,CASSQTGQGLHEQYF
once,14,TRBD2,TRBJ2-5,TRBV29-1,TGCAGCGTACCGACTAGCGGTTATTCGGAGACCCAGTACTTC,CSVPTSGYSETQYF
.,12,.,TRBJ1-2,TRBV30,TGTGCCTGGAGTGGAGGGGACTATGGCTACACCTTC,CAWSGGDYGYTF
.,14,.,TRBJ1-5,TRBV2,TGTGCCAGCAGTGAAACGTCAAGAAATCAGCCCCAGCATTTT,CASSETSRNQPQHF